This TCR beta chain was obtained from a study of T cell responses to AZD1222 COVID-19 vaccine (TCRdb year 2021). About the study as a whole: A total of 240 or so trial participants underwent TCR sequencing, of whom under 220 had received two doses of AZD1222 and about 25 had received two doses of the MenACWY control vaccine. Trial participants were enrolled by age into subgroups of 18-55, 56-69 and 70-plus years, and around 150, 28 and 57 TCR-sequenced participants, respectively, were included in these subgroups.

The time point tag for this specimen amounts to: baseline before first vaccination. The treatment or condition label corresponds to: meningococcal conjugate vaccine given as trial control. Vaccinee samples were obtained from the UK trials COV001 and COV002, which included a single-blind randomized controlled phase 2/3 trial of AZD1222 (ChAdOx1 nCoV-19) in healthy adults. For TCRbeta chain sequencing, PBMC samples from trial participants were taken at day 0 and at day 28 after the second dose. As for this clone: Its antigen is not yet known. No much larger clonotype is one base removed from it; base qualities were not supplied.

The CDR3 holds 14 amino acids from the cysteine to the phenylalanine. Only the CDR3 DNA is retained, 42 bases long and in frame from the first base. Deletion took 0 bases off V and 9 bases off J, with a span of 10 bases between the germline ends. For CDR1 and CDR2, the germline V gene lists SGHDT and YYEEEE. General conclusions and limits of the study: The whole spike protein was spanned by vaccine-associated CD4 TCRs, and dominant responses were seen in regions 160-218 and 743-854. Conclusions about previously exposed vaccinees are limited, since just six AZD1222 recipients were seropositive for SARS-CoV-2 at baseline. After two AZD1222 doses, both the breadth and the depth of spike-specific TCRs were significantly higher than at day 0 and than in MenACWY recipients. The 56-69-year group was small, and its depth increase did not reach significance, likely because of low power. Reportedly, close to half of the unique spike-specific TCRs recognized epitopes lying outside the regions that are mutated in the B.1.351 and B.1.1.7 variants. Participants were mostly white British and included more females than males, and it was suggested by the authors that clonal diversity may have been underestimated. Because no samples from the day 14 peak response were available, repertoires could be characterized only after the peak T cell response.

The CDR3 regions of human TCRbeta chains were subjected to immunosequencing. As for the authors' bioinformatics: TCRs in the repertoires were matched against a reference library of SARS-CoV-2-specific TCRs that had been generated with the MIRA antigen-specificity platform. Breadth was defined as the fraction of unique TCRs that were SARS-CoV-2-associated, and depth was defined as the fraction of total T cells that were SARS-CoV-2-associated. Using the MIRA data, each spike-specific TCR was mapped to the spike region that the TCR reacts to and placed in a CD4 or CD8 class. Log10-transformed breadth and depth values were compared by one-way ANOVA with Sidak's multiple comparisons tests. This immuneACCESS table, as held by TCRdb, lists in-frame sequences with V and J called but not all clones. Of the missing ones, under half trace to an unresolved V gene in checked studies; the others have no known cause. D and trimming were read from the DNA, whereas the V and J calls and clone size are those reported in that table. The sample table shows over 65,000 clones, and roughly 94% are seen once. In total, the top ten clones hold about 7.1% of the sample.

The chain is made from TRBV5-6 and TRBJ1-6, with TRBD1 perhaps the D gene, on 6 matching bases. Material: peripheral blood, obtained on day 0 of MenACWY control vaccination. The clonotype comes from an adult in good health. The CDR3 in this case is CASSLGQGTSPLHF. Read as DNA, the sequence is TGTGCCAGCAGCTTGGGGCAGGGGACTTCACCCCTCCACTTT.